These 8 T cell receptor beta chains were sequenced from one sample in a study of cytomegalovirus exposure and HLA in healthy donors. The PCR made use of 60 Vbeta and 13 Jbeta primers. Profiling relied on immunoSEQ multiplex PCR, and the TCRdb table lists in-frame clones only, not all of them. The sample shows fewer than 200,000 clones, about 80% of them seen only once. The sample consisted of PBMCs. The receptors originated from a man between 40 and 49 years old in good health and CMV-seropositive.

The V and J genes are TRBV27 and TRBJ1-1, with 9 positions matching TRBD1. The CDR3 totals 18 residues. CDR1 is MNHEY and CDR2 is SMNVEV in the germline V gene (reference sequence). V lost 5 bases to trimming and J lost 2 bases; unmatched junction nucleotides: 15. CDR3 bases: TGTGCCAGCAGTGCACGGACTTTACTACAGGGGGCTAACACTGAAGCTTTCTTT. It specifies CASSARTLLQGANTEAFF.

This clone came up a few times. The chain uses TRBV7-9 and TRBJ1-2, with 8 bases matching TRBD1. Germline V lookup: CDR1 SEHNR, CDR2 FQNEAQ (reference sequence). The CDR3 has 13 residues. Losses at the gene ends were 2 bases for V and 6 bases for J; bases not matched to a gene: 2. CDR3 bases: TGTGCCAGCAGCTTAAACAGGGGGAATGGCTACACCTTC. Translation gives CASSLNRGNGYTF. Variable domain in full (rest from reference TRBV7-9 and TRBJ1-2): DTGVSQNPRHKITKRGQNVTFRCDPISEHNRLYWYRQTLGQGPEFLTYFQNEAQLEKSRLLSDRFSAERPKGSFSTLEIQRTEQGDSAMYLCASSLNRGNGYTFGSGTRLTVV.

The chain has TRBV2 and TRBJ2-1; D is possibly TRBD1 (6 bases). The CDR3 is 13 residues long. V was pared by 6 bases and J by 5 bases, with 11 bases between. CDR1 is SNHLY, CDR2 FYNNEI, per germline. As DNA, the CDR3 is TGTGCCAGCAGGGGTACAGGGAACAATGAGCAGTTCTTC. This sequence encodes CASRGTGNNEQFF. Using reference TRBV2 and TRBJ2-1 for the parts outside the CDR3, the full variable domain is EPEVTQTPSHQVTQMGQEVILRCVPISNHLYFYWYRQILGQKVEFLVSFYNNEISEKSEIFDDQFSVERPDGSNFTLKIRSTKLEDSAMYFCASRGTGNNEQFFGPGTRLTVL.

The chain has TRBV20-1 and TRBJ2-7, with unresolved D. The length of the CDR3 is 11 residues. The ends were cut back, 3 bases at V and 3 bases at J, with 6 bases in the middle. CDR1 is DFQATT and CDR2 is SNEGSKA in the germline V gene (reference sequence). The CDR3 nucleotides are TGCAGTGCTAGGTCTTTCTACGAGCAGTACTTC. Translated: CSARSFYEQYF.

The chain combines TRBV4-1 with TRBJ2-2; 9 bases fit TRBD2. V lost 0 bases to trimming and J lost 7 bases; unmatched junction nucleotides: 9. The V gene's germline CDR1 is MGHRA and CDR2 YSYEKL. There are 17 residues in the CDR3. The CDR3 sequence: CASSQDLLAGSIGELFF. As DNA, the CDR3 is TGCGCCAGCAGCCAAGATTTGCTAGCGGGATCTATCGGGGAGCTGTTTTTT.

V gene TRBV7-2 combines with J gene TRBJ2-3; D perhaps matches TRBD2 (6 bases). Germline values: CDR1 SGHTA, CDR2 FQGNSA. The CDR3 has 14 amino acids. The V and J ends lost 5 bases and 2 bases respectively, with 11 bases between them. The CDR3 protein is CASSRDFYTDTQYF. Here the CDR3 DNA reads TGTGCCAGCAGCCGGGACTTTTACACAGATACGCAGTATTTT. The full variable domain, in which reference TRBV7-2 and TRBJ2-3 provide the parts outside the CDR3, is GAGVSQSPSNKVTEKGKDVELRCDPISGHTALYWYRQSLGQGLEFLIYFQGNSAPDKSGLPSDRFSAERTGGSVSTLTIQRTQQEDSAVYLCASSRDFYTDTQYFGPGTRLTVL.

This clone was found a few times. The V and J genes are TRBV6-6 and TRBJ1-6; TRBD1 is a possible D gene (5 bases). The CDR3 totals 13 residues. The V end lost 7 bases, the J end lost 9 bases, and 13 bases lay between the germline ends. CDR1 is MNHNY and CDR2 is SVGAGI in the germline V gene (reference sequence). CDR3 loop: CASTPGGTSPLHF. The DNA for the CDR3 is TGTGCCAGCACGCCCGGGGGGACTTCACCCCTCCACTTT.

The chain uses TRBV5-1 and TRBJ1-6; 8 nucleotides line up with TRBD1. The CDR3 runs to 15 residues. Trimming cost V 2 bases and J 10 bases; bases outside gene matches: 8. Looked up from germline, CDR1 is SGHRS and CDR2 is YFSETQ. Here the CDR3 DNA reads TGCGCCAGCAGCTTTCTGGACAGGGCCGGGTCACCCCTCCACTTT. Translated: CASSFLDRAGSPLHF. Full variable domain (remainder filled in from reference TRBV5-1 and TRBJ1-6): KAGVTQTPRYLIKTRGQQVTLSCSPISGHRSVSWYQQTPGQGLQFLFEYFSETQRNKGNFPGRFSGRQFSNSRSEMNVSTLELGDSALYLCASSFLDRAGSPLHFGNGTRLTVT.